A selection of T cell receptor beta chains follows, all from one sample in a study of molecular identifiers for immune sequencing clone quantification. One entry per CDR3 protein, called by TCRdb with MiXCR from the PCR reads. The sample contains under 650,000 distinct CDR3 sequences, nearly 20% of which appear only once. The sample consisted of naive CD8+ T cells from blood, with Jurkat cell RNA spiked in. These receptors were obtained from a human donor in good health. Some libraries in this study had Jurkat cell RNA spiked in. CDR3s include the opening cysteine and the closing phenylalanine or tryptophan. The order of the fields is D gene, J gene, V gene, CDR3 protein. A D gene is named only where the DNA matches it firmly.

d_gene: TRBD1; j_gene: TRBJ1-2; v_gene: TRBV2; CDR3aa: CASSRTGSYGYTF
d_gene: -; j_gene: TRBJ1-5; v_gene: TRBV30; CDR3aa: CAWSPTDSSNQPQHF
d_gene: -; j_gene: TRBJ2-3; v_gene: TRBV20-1; CDR3aa: CSARAAGSTDTQYF
d_gene: -; j_gene: TRBJ1-1; v_gene: TRBV7-9; CDR3aa: CASSFPGETEAFF
d_gene: -; j_gene: TRBJ2-7; v_gene: TRBV4-1; CDR3aa: CASSQDRGRSYEQYF
d_gene: -; j_gene: TRBJ2-6; v_gene: TRBV12-3/TRBV12-4; CDR3aa: CASSFSLSLSGANVLTF
d_gene: TRBD1; j_gene: TRBJ1-1; v_gene: TRBV7-9; CDR3aa: CASSAQGPGNTEAFF
d_gene: TRBD1; j_gene: TRBJ1-5; v_gene: TRBV3-1; CDR3aa: CASSQGTGRSNQPQHF
d_gene: TRBD2; j_gene: TRBJ2-7; v_gene: TRBV7-2; CDR3aa: CASSLDYRERERDEQYF
d_gene: -; j_gene: TRBJ1-1; v_gene: TRBV20-1; CDR3aa: CSARQGVDTEAFF
d_gene: TRBD1; j_gene: TRBJ1-6; v_gene: TRBV6-4; CDR3aa: CASSRPGQGLSSPLHF
d_gene: -; j_gene: TRBJ1-1; v_gene: TRBV7-9; CDR3aa: CASSLPTWTEANTEAFF
d_gene: TRBD1; j_gene: TRBJ1-5; v_gene: TRBV12-3/TRBV12-4; CDR3aa: CASSSVGGNSNQPQHF
d_gene: -; j_gene: TRBJ2-1; v_gene: TRBV29-1; CDR3aa: CSVVLLLNSYNEQFF
d_gene: TRBD2; j_gene: TRBJ2-3; v_gene: TRBV7-9; CDR3aa: CTNSLRVWTSGPNTDTQYF
d_gene: -; j_gene: TRBJ2-7; v_gene: TRBV28; CDR3aa: CASSFRDASYEQYF
d_gene: TRBD2; j_gene: TRBJ2-1; v_gene: TRBV7-6; CDR3aa: CASSKTSGHNEQFF
d_gene: TRBD2; j_gene: TRBJ2-3; v_gene: TRBV9; CDR3aa: CASSVAGREEDTQYF
d_gene: -; j_gene: TRBJ2-5; v_gene: TRBV20-1; CDR3aa: CSAKNWTTQETQYF
d_gene: -; j_gene: TRBJ1-2; v_gene: TRBV28; CDR3aa: CASSLSWGQGYTF
d_gene: -; j_gene: TRBJ2-7; v_gene: TRBV5-1; CDR3aa: CASSSPRGGIYYEQYF
d_gene: -; j_gene: TRBJ1-2; v_gene: TRBV21-1; CDR3aa: CASRHNRGSYGYTF
d_gene: -; j_gene: TRBJ2-7; v_gene: TRBV14; CDR3aa: CASSQTRQSMYEQYF
d_gene: TRBD2; j_gene: TRBJ2-1; v_gene: TRBV7-9; CDR3aa: CASSLVRGQLAGYNEQFF
d_gene: -; j_gene: TRBJ1-2; v_gene: TRBV9; CDR3aa: CASSPGGGSPAYHYSYTF
d_gene: -; j_gene: TRBJ2-7; v_gene: TRBV7-2; CDR3aa: CASSSSGPYEQYF
d_gene: -; j_gene: TRBJ2-1; v_gene: TRBV24-1; CDR3aa: CATSDFRGSEQFF
d_gene: TRBD1; j_gene: TRBJ2-4; v_gene: TRBV19; CDR3aa: CASSDGDRGAKNIQYF
d_gene: -; j_gene: TRBJ1-4; v_gene: TRBV28; CDR3aa: CASSFRWGVGEKLFF
d_gene: TRBD1; j_gene: TRBJ2-3; v_gene: TRBV19; CDR3aa: CASSVGTGVPDTQYF
d_gene: -; j_gene: TRBJ2-1; v_gene: TRBV19; CDR3aa: CASSLVASYNEQFF
d_gene: -; j_gene: TRBJ2-5; v_gene: TRBV5-5; CDR3aa: CASSDPPGETQYF
d_gene: -; j_gene: TRBJ1-4; v_gene: TRBV19; CDR3aa: CASSTLLGTYEKLFF
d_gene: -; j_gene: TRBJ2-3; v_gene: TRBV12-3/TRBV12-4; CDR3aa: CASSRGEFHPDTQYF
d_gene: -; j_gene: TRBJ2-1; v_gene: TRBV4-3; CDR3aa: CASSQLGSSYNEQFF
d_gene: TRBD1; j_gene: TRBJ2-6; v_gene: TRBV19; CDR3aa: CASSMRTGGAGANVLTF
d_gene: -; j_gene: TRBJ2-7; v_gene: TRBV30; CDR3aa: CAWSYPIGHEQYF
d_gene: -; j_gene: TRBJ1-1; v_gene: TRBV30; CDR3aa: CAWSARRGNTEAFF
d_gene: TRBD1; j_gene: TRBJ1-2; v_gene: TRBV27; CDR3aa: CASSGTGGDYGYTF
d_gene: TRBD1; j_gene: TRBJ2-3; v_gene: TRBV2; CDR3aa: CASSPTGQGTGTQYF
d_gene: TRBD1; j_gene: TRBJ2-7; v_gene: TRBV7-8; CDR3aa: CASKRQGAAHYEQYF
d_gene: -; j_gene: TRBJ2-5; v_gene: TRBV20-1; CDR3aa: CSASVPRDQETQYF
d_gene: TRBD1; j_gene: TRBJ1-5; v_gene: TRBV9; CDR3aa: CASGGQGNQPQHF
d_gene: TRBD1; j_gene: TRBJ1-1; v_gene: TRBV12-3/TRBV12-4; CDR3aa: CASRNPGQVNTEAFF
d_gene: TRBD1; j_gene: TRBJ2-7; v_gene: TRBV6-2/TRBV6-3; CDR3aa: CASSYRDRGIEQYF
d_gene: -; j_gene: TRBJ1-1; v_gene: TRBV2; CDR3aa: CASSWTDTEAFF
d_gene: -; j_gene: TRBJ1-2; v_gene: TRBV14; CDR3aa: CASSQGTRGYKGHYGYTF
d_gene: TRBD1; j_gene: TRBJ2-3; v_gene: TRBV7-2; CDR3aa: CASPGGQGPTDTQYF
d_gene: TRBD1; j_gene: TRBJ1-1; v_gene: TRBV5-5; CDR3aa: CASSPTLQGADTEAFF
d_gene: TRBD1; j_gene: TRBJ2-7; v_gene: TRBV7-8; CDR3aa: CASSLGPATGGYEQYF
d_gene: -; j_gene: TRBJ1-5; v_gene: TRBV4-1; CDR3aa: CASSQEHKDQPQHF
d_gene: -; j_gene: TRBJ2-7; v_gene: TRBV9; CDR3aa: CASSVGGSVYEQYF